Sequencing of this TCR beta chain was carried out in a study of response to subunit inactivated influenza vaccine. Study-wide findings and caveats: New T cells are recruited in small numbers by each seasonal influenza vaccination, according to the authors' suggestion.

This clonotype was seen repeatedly, ten times or more. Its antigen is not known. MiXCR, run by TCRdb on the RT-PCR reads, gives a single entry per CDR3 protein. This sample yields approximately 730,000 distinct CDR3 sequences, of which over 11% are seen a single time; less than 9% belongs to the top ten. Sequencing used PBMCs from blood, obtained 14 to 15 days before vaccination. This sequence originates from a man aged 50-59 years who received an inactivated influenza vaccine.

In DNA form, the CDR3 reads TGTGCCAGCAGTTCCGCGGGGTCCTACAATGAGCAGTTCTTC. Translating it yields CASSSAGSYNEQFF. The chain has TRBV6-2 or TRBV6-3 and TRBJ2-1, with D possibly matching TRBD2 (6 bases). This CDR3 contains 14 residues. Germline lookup yields CDR1 MNHEY and CDR2 SVGEGT. V lost 4 bases, J lost 1 base, and 8 bases lay in between.